This T cell receptor (beta chain) comes out of a study of CD8+CD57+ T cells in acquired aplastic anemia. Study in general: The average for DNA from sorted CD4+ and CD8+ cells was about 2.9 ug. Mean read depth for CD4+ cells from healthy donors was roughly 10 million.

Germline CDR1 KGHDR, CDR2 SFDVKD. Trimming at V came to 4 bases and at J to 8 bases, leaving 8 bases not matched to a gene. This CDR3 is 16 amino acids long. Researchers used genomic DNA as the template to profile TCR beta VDJ and CDR3. TCRdb reanalysed the reads using MiXCR and keeps one entry per CDR3 protein. Of roughly 81,000 distinct CDR3 sequences in the sample, about half were seen once. Regarding the study as a whole: Simpson's diversity of CD8+ cells was not significantly different in patients compared with controls. A set of approximately 29 CD8+ CDR3 sequences was shared between patients and controls, and these sequences appeared highly expressed in patients.

Concerning this clonotype itself: Its matching antigen is unknown.

Sequenced input: sorted CD4+, CD8+, or CD8+CD57+ T cells (not recorded which) from PBMCs. The rearrangement uses TRBV24-1 and TRBJ2-1; 12 positions agree with TRBD2. The sequence was collected from a human donor in good health, serving as a control. Here the CDR3 DNA reads TGTGCCACCAGTGACCGGACTAGCGGGGTGATCGATGAGCAGTTCTTC. This translates into CATSDRTSGVIDEQFF.